Below are 22 T cell receptor beta chains sequenced from a single sample in a study of early T cells in non-severe SARS-CoV-2 infection. TCRdb called the 5' RACE reads again in MiXCR, with one record for every CDR3 protein. The table lists fewer than 130,000 distinct CDR3 sequences, roughly 12% of them singletons. Sequenced here: whole blood, sampled at baseline. Every receptor here comes from an adult who was a healthcare worker with PCR-confirmed SARS-CoV-2 infection or an uninfected control (not recorded which).

The J gene is TRBJ2-7, the V gene TRBV7-9; 9 bases are shared with TRBD1. Germline V lookup: CDR1 SEHNR, CDR2 FQNEAQ (reference sequence). Trimming took 5 bases from V and 0 from J; bases not matched to a gene: 5. The CDR3 has 15 residues. This CDR3 reads CASSQPDRGSYEQYF. In DNA form, the CDR3 reads TGTGCCAGCAGCCAACCGGACAGGGGCTCCTACGAGCAGTACTTC.

Worth noting for this clonotype: The germline gene is not matched at one end of the junction; a read error may be the cause. The chain has TRBV28 and TRBJ2-5; 9 bases match TRBD1. The length of the CDR3 is 16 residues. Germline values: CDR1 MDHEN, CDR2 SYDVKM. This CDR3 reads CASSSPGQGNRETRYF. Written as DNA, the CDR3 is TGTGCCAGCAGTTCCCCGGGACAGGGAAATAGAGAGACCCGGTACTTC.

The chain carries TRBV15 and TRBJ2-7; the D gene is possibly TRBD2 (6 bases). The ends were cut back, 0 bases at V and 7 bases at J, with 13 bases in the middle. The germline V gene has CDR1 LNHNV and CDR2 YYDKDF (reference sequence). The CDR3 is 14 amino acids. CDR3 coding DNA: TGTGCCACCAGCAGAGATAGCGGCTCTCTAGAGCAGTACTTC. Residues: CATSRDSGSLEQYF.

The chain carries TRBV6-6 and TRBJ1-5; D perhaps matches TRBD1 (5 bases). The germline CDR1 and CDR2 sequences are MNHNY and SVGAGI (reference sequence). V lost 0 bases to trimming and J lost 7 bases, with 7 bases between them. There are 13 residues in the CDR3. The CDR3 here is CASSYSWDQPQHF. The CDR3 DNA follows: TGTGCCAGCAGTTACTCATGGGACCAGCCCCAGCATTTT.

The J gene is TRBJ1-2, the V gene TRBV6-5; possibly TRBD1 for D (5 bases). Germline V gene data show CDR1 as MNHEY and CDR2 as SVGAGI. Trimming stripped 4 bases from V and 0 bases from J, with 6 bases between. This CDR3 comprises 13 residues. CDR3 DNA: TGTGCCAGCAGTTGGGGCCCTAACTATGGCTACACCTTC. Amino acids: CASSWGPNYGYTF.

This clonotype was detected a few times. The rearrangement uses TRBV7-3 and TRBJ1-1; tentatively, D is TRBD1 (5 bases). Germline V CDR1 and CDR2: SGHTA, FQGTGA. The length of the CDR3 is 15 residues. Trimming took off 5 bases at V and 4 bases at J, with 17 bases between the two ends. The CDR3 reads CASSRAPAGSTEAFF. CDR3 nucleotides: TGTGCCAGCAGCCGCGCCCCCGCAGGGTCCACTGAAGCTTTCTTT.

The chain joins TRBV2 to TRBJ1-1; 10 bases are a match to TRBD1. With V trimmed by 6 bases and J by 6 bases, 7 bases remained unmatched. The germline V gene has CDR1 SNHLY and CDR2 FYNNEI. The CDR3 length is 14 residues. This CDR3 is CASRSPGQGAEAFF. The CDR3 nucleotides are TGTGCCAGCAGATCTCCCGGACAGGGGGCTGAAGCTTTCTTT.

This clonotype showed up many times. The rearrangement links TRBV6-1 to TRBJ2-2; D call uncertain. This CDR3 region has 12 residues. Germline CDR1 and CDR2: MNHNS and SASEGT. Trimming cost V 9 bases and J 5 bases, with 10 bases left between them. CDR3 sequence reads: CASSPRTGELFF. The CDR3 DNA reads TGTGCCAGTAGTCCGAGAACCGGGGAGCTGTTTTTT.

This clonotype was seen at least ten times. This chain joins TRBV20-1 and TRBJ1-1; D uncertain. Trimming took off 3 bases at V and 0 bases at J, with 14 bases between the two ends. CDR3 length: 15 residues. CDR1 is DFQATT, CDR2 SNEGSKA, per germline (reference sequence). CDR3 sequence (DNA): TGCAGTGCTAGTGATCCCTCGCCTATGAACACTGAAGCTTTCTTT. Protein sequence: CSASDPSPMNTEAFF.

The chain links TRBV4-2 to TRBJ2-7; TRBD2 agrees at 8 bases. The V gene end was trimmed by 0 bases and the J gene end by 0 bases; junction bases not matched to a gene: 7. Germline values: CDR1 LGHNA, CDR2 YNFKEQ. The CDR3 loop spans 17 amino acids. For the CDR3, the DNA is TGTGCCAGCAGCCAAGAGTGGTGGACTAGCTACTCCTACGAGCAGTACTTC. Translating gives CASSQEWWTSYSYEQYF.

This clonotype was observed a few times. This chain uses TRBV10-3 with TRBJ2-1; D is uncertain. Germline CDR1 reads ENHRY; CDR2 reads SYGVKD. CDR3 length: 12 amino acids. V gave up 4 bases and J gave up 0 bases, with 1 base separating them. The CDR3 DNA reads as TGTGCCATCAGTGGCTCCTACAATGAGCAGTTCTTC. Its translation: CAISGSYNEQFF.

In this sample, this clonotype turned up a few times. J is TRBJ1-1 and V is TRBV11-2, with no clear D. V was cut by 6 bases and J by 3 bases, with 11 bases left in between. CDR3 length equals 13 residues. Germline CDR1 SGHAT, CDR2 FQNNGV. The CDR3 nucleotides are TGTGCCAGCAGTCGATCCGACTACACTGAAGCTTTCTTT. It translates to CASSRSDYTEAFF.

In this sample, this clonotype turned up once. The V call is TRBV5-5, the J call TRBJ2-3; 9 bases match TRBD2. Germline V gene data show CDR1 as SGHKS and CDR2 as YYEKEE (reference sequence). Trimming took 4 bases from V and 0 from J; bases not matched to a gene: 6. The CDR3 spans 16 residues. CDR3 residues: CASSVTSGPSTDTQYF. CDR3 DNA: TGTGCCAGCAGCGTTACTAGCGGGCCTAGCACAGATACGCAGTATTTT.

This clonotype was detected many times. This chain uses TRBV29-1 with TRBJ2-1; tentatively, D is TRBD2 (5 bases). V was trimmed by 4 bases and J by 8 bases, leaving 9 bases between them. The CDR3 covers 11 residues. Germline V gene lookup returns CDR1 SQVTM and CDR2 ANQGSEA. As DNA, the CDR3 is TGCAGCGTTGGGTGGGGAGATGAGCAGTTCTTC. This sequence encodes CSVGWGDEQFF.

This clonotype was detected a few times. J is TRBJ1-1 and V is TRBV7-9; tentatively, D is TRBD1 (6 bases). The CDR3 is 13 amino acids. Trimming took 5 bases from V and 5 from J, leaving 12 bases between them. From germline, CDR1 is SEHNR and CDR2 FQNEAQ (reference sequence). This chain's CDR3 is CASSPLGGTEAFF. CDR3 sequence (DNA): TGTGCCAGCAGCCCCTTAGGGGGTACTGAAGCTTTCTTT.

This clonotype showed up just a few times. The chain uses TRBV13 and TRBJ2-1, with D possibly being TRBD2 (6 bases). Trimming removed 3 bases from V and 0 bases from J, with 21 bases in between. Germline CDR1 is PRHDT and CDR2 is FYEKMQ (reference sequence). This CDR3 spans 19 amino acids. CDR3 coding DNA: TGTGCCAGCAGCTTGGGACTTGGCGGTTGGGTCGGCTCCTACAATGAGCAGTTCTTC. Encoded protein: CASSLGLGGWVGSYNEQFF.

There are a few counts of this clonotype. The chain links TRBV29-1 to TRBJ1-5; 7 bases map to TRBD1. The CDR3 extends over 13 amino acids. The germline V gene encodes CDR1 SQVTM and CDR2 ANQGSEA. The J segment lost 5 bases and the V segment lost 5 bases, leaving 6 bases of the junction unmatched. CDR3 nucleotides: TGCAGCGTTAAACAGGGGATCGATCAGCCCCAGCATTTT. Encoded protein: CSVKQGIDQPQHF.

V gene TRBV9 combines with J gene TRBJ1-5, with D hard to call. This CDR3 comprises 18 residues. V shed 0 bases and J shed 1 base, with 17 bases lying between them. The germline CDR1 and CDR2 sequences are SGDLS and YYNGEE. This CDR3 is CASSVAQFSPLSNQPQHF. In DNA, the CDR3 is TGTGCCAGCAGCGTAGCTCAATTTTCCCCGTTGAGCAATCAGCCCCAGCATTTT.

This clonotype was seen ten or more times. The DNA for the CDR3 is TGTGCCAGCAGCGCTAACCGGGACAGCTTAAACACTGAAGCTTTCTTT. Translating it yields CASSANRDSLNTEAFF. The rearrangement uses TRBV9 and TRBJ1-1; 7 bases are a match to TRBD1. Germline CDR1 is SGDLS and CDR2 is YYNGEE. The J segment lost 2 bases and the V segment lost 3 bases, leaving 10 bases of the junction unmatched. This CDR3 has 16 residues. The entire variable domain, with the rest obtained from reference TRBV9 and TRBJ1-1, is as follows: DSGVTQTPKHLITATGQRVTLRCSPRSGDLSVYWYQQSLDQGLQFLIQYYNGEERAKGNILERFSAQQFPDLHSELNLSSLELGDSALYFCASSANRDSLNTEAFFGQGTRLTVV.

This clonotype was recorded many times. The chain has TRBV29-1 and TRBJ2-3; D gene unclear. With 7 bases removed from V and 0 bases from J, the gap between germline ends came to 17 bases. This CDR3 has 15 amino acids. Germline V gene data show CDR1 as SQVTM and CDR2 as ANQGSEA. The CDR3 loop reads CSAVRGTVSTDTQYF. The CDR3 region has the DNA TGCAGCGCCGTAAGAGGCACAGTTAGCACAGATACGCAGTATTTT.

For this clonotype: A read error is possible here, since a much larger clone lies one base away. V gene TRBV12-3 or TRBV12-4 combines with J gene TRBJ2-7; a possible D gene is TRBD1 (6 bases). The length of the CDR3 is 13 residues. The CDR3 region is CPSSPGQAYEQYF. In nucleotides, the CDR3 is TGTCCCAGCAGTCCGGGACAAGCCTACGAGCAGTACTTC.

The chain links TRBV2 to TRBJ2-5; 9 positions match TRBD2. CDR1 SNHLY and CDR2 FYNNEI come from the germline V gene. The CDR3 sequence is 13 residues long. The ends lost 6 bases at V and 4 bases at J; junction bases unmatched: 3. The CDR3 sequence: CASRGLAPETQYF. The CDR3 DNA reads TGTGCCAGCAGGGGACTAGCCCCAGAGACCCAGTACTTC.